This T cell receptor (beta chain) was recovered during a study of early T cells in non-severe SARS-CoV-2 infection. Study overall: From unsorted whole blood, bulk RNA was sequenced, and the chains remained unpaired.

From germline, CDR1 is WSHSY and CDR2 SAAADI. V shed 4 bases and J 8 bases; nucleotides not matched to a gene: 10. There are 15 residues in the CDR3. This clonotype was seen ten or more times. Using its own MiXCR run on the 5' RACE reads, TCRdb lists one record per CDR3 protein. The repertoire has about 26,000 distinct CDR3 sequences, 5.3% of them found once; the top ten carry 4.5%. Specimen: whole blood. The source of this sequence is an adult who was a healthcare worker with PCR-confirmed SARS-CoV-2 infection or an uninfected control (not recorded which). The chain combines TRBV10-2 with TRBJ1-4, with 7 nucleotides matching TRBD1. CDR3 region: CASSVDREGEEKLFF. The CDR3 bases are TGCGCCAGCAGTGTAGACAGGGAGGGAGAAGAAAAACTGTTTTTT.